This T cell receptor (beta chain) was found in a study of blood T cells in healthy people across ages. Trimming took off 5 bases at V and 0 bases at J, with 8 bases between the two ends. This CDR3 comprises 14 residues. CDR1 and CDR2 from the germline V gene are ENHRY and SYGVKD. Then a second PCR, running about 6 to 11 cycles, was carried out with a sample-barcoded 5' primer and a J-beta primer mix. Each cDNA molecule was tagged by a template-switch adaptor with 12 random nucleotides. MiXCR, applied by TCRdb to the 5' RACE reads, yields one record per CDR3 protein. The table includes 1.5 million to 2 million distinct CDR3 sequences, 30% to 40% detected once. Donors gave roughly 10 milliliters of peripheral blood apiece. Total RNA was extracted at no less than 6 micrograms per sample.

The sample comprised blood. The clonotype originates from a human donor in good health. The chain links TRBV10-3 to TRBJ1-5, with D tentatively TRBD1 (5 bases). CDR3 DNA sequence: TGTGCCATCAGTCCACAGGTTAGCAATCAGCCCCAGCATTTT. As protein: CAISPQVSNQPQHF.